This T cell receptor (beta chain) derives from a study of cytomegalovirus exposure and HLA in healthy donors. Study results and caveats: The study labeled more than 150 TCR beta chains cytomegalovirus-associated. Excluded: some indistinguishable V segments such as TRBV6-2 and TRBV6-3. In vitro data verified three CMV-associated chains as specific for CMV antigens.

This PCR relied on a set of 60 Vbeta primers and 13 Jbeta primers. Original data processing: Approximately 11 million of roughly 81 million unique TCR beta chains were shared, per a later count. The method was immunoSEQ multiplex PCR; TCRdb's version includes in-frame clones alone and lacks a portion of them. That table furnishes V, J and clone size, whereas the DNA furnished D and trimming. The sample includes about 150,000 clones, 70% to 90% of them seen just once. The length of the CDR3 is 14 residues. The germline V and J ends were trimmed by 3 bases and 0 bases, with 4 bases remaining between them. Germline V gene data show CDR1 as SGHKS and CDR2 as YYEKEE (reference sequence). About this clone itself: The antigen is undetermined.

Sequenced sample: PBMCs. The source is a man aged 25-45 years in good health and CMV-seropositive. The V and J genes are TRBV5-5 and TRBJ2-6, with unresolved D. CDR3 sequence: CASSSYSGANVLTF. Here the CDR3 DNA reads TGTGCCAGCAGCTCCTACTCTGGGGCCAACGTCCTGACTTTC.